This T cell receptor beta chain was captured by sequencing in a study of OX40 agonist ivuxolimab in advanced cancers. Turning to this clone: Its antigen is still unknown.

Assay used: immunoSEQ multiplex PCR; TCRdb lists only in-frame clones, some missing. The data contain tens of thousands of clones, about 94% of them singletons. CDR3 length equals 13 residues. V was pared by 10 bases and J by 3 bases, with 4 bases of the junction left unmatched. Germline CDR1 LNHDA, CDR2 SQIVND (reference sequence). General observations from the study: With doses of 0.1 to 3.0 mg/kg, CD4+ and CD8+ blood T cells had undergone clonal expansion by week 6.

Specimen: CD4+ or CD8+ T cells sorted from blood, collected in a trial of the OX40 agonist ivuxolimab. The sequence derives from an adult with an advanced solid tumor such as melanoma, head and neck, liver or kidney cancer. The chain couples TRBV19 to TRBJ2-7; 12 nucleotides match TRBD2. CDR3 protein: CATRLAGDYEQYF. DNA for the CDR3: TGTGCCACCCGACTAGCGGGGGACTACGAGCAGTACTTC.